This T cell receptor (beta chain) was obtained from a study of blood T cell repertoires in COVID-19. TCRdb keeps only in-frame clones here, not all; method: immunoSEQ multiplex PCR. The data show just over 300,000 clones, approximately 85% seen once. Assignment of participants to cohorts was predicated upon participant-reported clinical history. Recovery among Cohort 3 donors was established by two negative PCRs, clearance, or symptom resolution. The origin of this receptor is a man under 40 who had recovered from COVID-19. The specimen was PBMCs or T cells enriched from blood (not recorded which).

CDR3 region: CASSPLGEGDYGYTF. The CDR3 DNA is TGTGCCAGCAGTCCCCTAGGGGAGGGGGACTATGGCTACACCTTC. The rearrangement uses TRBV28 and TRBJ1-2; D might be TRBD1 (6 bases). The V gene's germline CDR1 is MDHEN and CDR2 SYDVKM. V gave up 5 bases and J gave up 3 bases, with 16 bases separating them. The CDR3 is 15 amino acids.